Below, 23 T cell receptor beta chains from the same sample are listed, as sequenced in a study of identical twins. TCRdb itself ran the 5' RACE reads through MiXCR, one entry per CDR3 protein. The profile shows 350,000 to 600,000 distinct CDR3 sequences, 13% to 15% of them singletons. A further study also used this sample, focusing on yellow fever vaccine responses in identical twins.

The sequencing sample was made of CD4+ T cells sorted from blood. The receptors shown here come from a woman under 30 in good health.

CDR3 loop: CASSAREFSYEQYF. Written as DNA, the CDR3 is TGTGCCAGCAGCGCCAGGGAGTTCTCCTACGAGCAGTACTTC. The chain links TRBV7-6 to TRBJ2-7, with D perhaps matching TRBD1 or TRBD2 (5 bases each). Germline V gene sequence: CDR1 SGHVS, CDR2 FNYEAQ. The CDR3 consists of 14 residues. V shed 5 bases and J shed 0 bases, with 11 bases lying between them.

This clonotype was observed a few times. The chain carries TRBV14 and TRBJ2-1, with D unresolved. The CDR3 sequence is 13 residues long. Trimming pared 0 bases from V and 9 bases from J, leaving 9 bases between. CDR1 is SGHDN, CDR2 FVKESK, per germline. CDR3 coding DNA: TGTGCCAGCAGCCAAGATCTACCGGGTGAGCAGTTCTTC. As protein: CASSQDLPGEQFF.

This clonotype was picked up many times. The chain combines TRBV6-5 with TRBJ2-3; the D is unclear. The CDR3 contains 15 residues. V lost 2 bases, J lost 0 bases, and 9 bases lay in between. Per germline, CDR1 MNHEY and CDR2 SVGAGI. For the CDR3, the DNA is TGTGCCAGCAGTTACGCTTGGACGAGCACAGATACGCAGTATTTT. Translating gives CASSYAWTSTDTQYF.

There are a few counts of this clonotype. The CDR3 nucleotides read TGTGCCAGCAGCCTGCAAAGCGGGGGAGCAGAGACCCAGTACTTC. Its protein is CASSLQSGGAETQYF. The chain joins TRBV11-1 to TRBJ2-5; 8 bases match TRBD2. CDR1 and CDR2 from the germline V gene are SGHAT and FQDESV (reference sequence). This CDR3 is 15 amino acids long. V lost 5 bases, J lost 4 bases, and 9 bases stayed unmatched. Combining the CDR3 with reference TRBV11-1 and TRBJ2-5 gives the whole variable domain EAEVAQSPRYKITEKSQAVAFWCDPISGHATLYWYRQILGQGPELLVQFQDESVVDDSQLPKDRFSAERLKGVDSTLKIQPAELGDSAMYLCASSLQSGGAETQYFGPGTRLLVL.

In its sample, this clonotype was seen a few times. This chain links TRBV10-2 with TRBJ2-6; D uncertain. The CDR3 contains 15 residues. Germline CDR1 and CDR2: WSHSY and SAAADI. Deletions cut 0 bases from V and 2 bases from J, with 5 bases between. In DNA, the CDR3 is TGCGCCAGCAGTGAGTCGAGAACTGGGGCCAACGTCCTGACTTTC. Amino acids: CASSESRTGANVLTF.

This clonotype has ten or more counts. The chain joins TRBV10-3 to TRBJ2-3, with 12 bases matching TRBD2. The CDR3 covers 15 residues. With V trimmed by 11 bases and J by 2 bases, 8 bases remained unmatched. From germline, CDR1 is ENHRY and CDR2 SYGVKD. This CDR3 reads CAANGLAGNTDTQYF. In DNA form, the CDR3 reads TGTGCCGCAAATGGACTAGCGGGGAACACAGATACGCAGTATTTT.

This clonotype was seen only a few times. DNA of the CDR3: TGTGCCATCAGTCCAGGACTAGCGGGATTCACAGATACGCAGTATTTT. Protein: CAISPGLAGFTDTQYF. This chain links TRBV10-3 with TRBJ2-3, with 12 nucleotides matching TRBD2. Germline V gene lookup returns CDR1 ENHRY and CDR2 SYGVKD. The CDR3 totals 16 residues. The V and J ends lost 5 bases and 2 bases, in that order; junction bases with no gene match: 5.

The chain carries TRBV28 and TRBJ2-5, with TRBD2 as a possible D gene (5 bases). The CDR3 has 14 residues. Germline V gene lookup returns CDR1 MDHEN and CDR2 SYDVKM. V gave up 4 bases and J gave up 2 bases, with 11 bases separating them. The CDR3 nucleotides read TGTGCCAGCAGTTCTATAGCGCTTCAAGAGACCCAGTACTTC. It translates to CASSSIALQETQYF. Full variable domain (outside the CDR3, taken from reference TRBV28 and TRBJ2-5): DVKVTQSSRYLVKRTGEKVFLECVQDMDHENMFWYRQDPGLGLRLIYFSYDVKMKEKGDIPEGYSVSREKKERFSLILESASTNQTSMYLCASSSIALQETQYFGPGTRLLVL.

CDR3 in DNA: TGTGCCAGCAGTCCATCTCCACTAGCGGGATCCGGGGAGCTGTTTTTT. Its translation: CASSPSPLAGSGELFF. This chain links TRBV27 with TRBJ2-2, with TRBD2 matching over 10 bases. The CDR3 length is 16 residues. V dropped 5 bases and J dropped 6; count of bases not matched to a gene: 9. Germline V gene data show CDR1 as MNHEY and CDR2 as SMNVEV (reference sequence).

This rearrangement joins TRBV12-3 or TRBV12-4 to TRBJ2-3, with a weak D call TRBD2 (6 bases). Between the trimmed V and J ends, which lost 8 bases and 6 bases, there was a span of 18 bases. This CDR3 region has 14 residues. The CDR3 nucleotides are TGTGCCAGCCGTACGGTAGGCGGGACTGATACGCAGTATTTT. It codes for CASRTVGGTDTQYF.

This clonotype was counted many times. The J gene is TRBJ1-6, the V gene TRBV7-8; TRBD1 agrees at 7 bases. This CDR3 region has 16 residues. The germline CDR1 and CDR2 sequences are SGHVS and FQNEAQ. The V gene end was trimmed by 5 bases and the J gene end by 4 bases; junction bases not matched to a gene: 8. CDR3 nucleotides: TGTGCCAGCAGCCAGCCGACGGGACAGTATAATTCACCCCTCCACTTT. Translated: CASSQPTGQYNSPLHF.

The chain combines TRBV6-1 with TRBJ2-7; tentative D call: TRBD1 (5 bases). Looked up from germline, CDR1 is MNHNS and CDR2 is SASEGT. The CDR3 is made up of 14 amino acids. The V and J ends lost 6 bases and 6 bases respectively, with 18 bases between them. CDR3 nucleotides: TGTGCCAGCAGGTCCACCCAGGGAACAAGCGAGCAGTACTTC. It encodes CASRSTQGTSEQYF.

In this sample, this clonotype turned up a few times. This chain joins TRBV6-1 and TRBJ2-1, with a weak D call TRBD1 (8 bases). Germline CDR1 reads MNHNS; CDR2 reads SASEGT. Deletions cut 7 bases from V and 4 bases from J, with 17 bases between. The CDR3 is 15 residues long. The CDR3 is CASTKTGGGYNEQFF. As DNA, the CDR3 is TGTGCCAGCACTAAAACAGGGGGAGGGTACAATGAGCAGTTCTTC.

This clonotype turned up a few times. The V gene is TRBV18, the J gene TRBJ2-7; 9 positions agree with TRBD2. The CDR3 has 15 residues. Germline CDR1 is KGHSH and CDR2 is LQKENI. The ends lost 1 base at V and 6 bases at J; junction bases unmatched: 7. For the CDR3, the DNA is TGTGCCAGCTCACCACTTGGGACTAGCCTAATCGAGCAGTACTTC. Amino acid sequence: CASSPLGTSLIEQYF.

This clonotype was picked up a small number of times. This sequence joins TRBV4-3 and TRBJ2-7; the D gene is possibly TRBD1 (5 bases). This CDR3 is built from 14 residues. Trimming shortened V by 3 bases and J by 7 bases, and 16 bases separated the two germline ends. Germline V CDR1 and CDR2: LGHNA, YSLEER. CDR3 sequence reads: CASSHGPQNREQYF. The CDR3 region has the DNA TGCGCCAGCAGCCACGGTCCGCAAAACAGGGAGCAGTACTTC.

The V and J genes are TRBV7-9 and TRBJ2-1; 7 nucleotides line up with TRBD1. Germline lookup yields CDR1 SEHNR and CDR2 FQNEAQ (reference sequence). J lost 11 bases, V lost 1 base, and 5 bases had no gene match. The CDR3 is 13 amino acids. DNA of the CDR3: TGTGCCAGCAGCTTAGGACAGGGTAGAAAGCAGTTCTTC. As protein: CASSLGQGRKQFF.

The sample holds a few counts of this clonotype. As DNA, the CDR3 is TGTGCCAGCAGCTTGGTCGCGGGAGGGGTGCTATACGAGCAGTACTTC. It encodes CASSLVAGGVLYEQYF. The J gene is TRBJ2-7, the V gene TRBV7-8; TRBD2 aligns across 9 bases. Germline CDR1 reads SGHVS; CDR2 reads FQNEAQ. This CDR3 comprises 16 residues. The trim removed 3 bases at V and 4 bases at J, leaving 10 bases unmatched.

In this sample, this clonotype turned up a few times. The chain combines TRBV9 with TRBJ2-2; D unresolved. The V gene's germline CDR1 is SGDLS and CDR2 YYNGEE. The CDR3 runs to 13 residues. Trimming shortened V by 0 bases and J by 6 bases, and 6 bases separated the two germline ends. In DNA, the CDR3 is TGTGCCAGCAGCGTAGATGGGTCCGGGGAGCTGTTTTTT. Encoded protein: CASSVDGSGELFF. Full variable domain (remainder filled in from reference TRBV9 and TRBJ2-2): DSGVTQTPKHLITATGQRVTLRCSPRSGDLSVYWYQQSLDQGLQFLIQYYNGEERAKGNILERFSAQQFPDLHSELNLSSLELGDSALYFCASSVDGSGELFFGEGSRLTVL.

The rearrangement links TRBV11-2 to TRBJ2-7; no reliable D call. CDR3 length equals 14 residues. CDR1 is SGHAT and CDR2 is FQNNGV in the germline V gene. Trimming shortened V by 2 bases and J by 1 base, and 9 bases separated the two germline ends. CDR3 nucleotides: TGTGCCAGCAGCTTACCCCGTGCGTCCTACGAGCAGTACTTC. Protein: CASSLPRASYEQYF.

V gene TRBV7-3 combines with J gene TRBJ2-5; 10 bases fit TRBD2. Germline V gene lookup returns CDR1 SGHTA and CDR2 FQGTGA. Losses at the gene ends were 5 bases for V and 5 bases for J; bases not matched to a gene: 14. The CDR3 runs 17 residues. The CDR3 region has the DNA TGTGCCAGCAGCCCCCGCGGAGCGGGGGGGCAAGGGGAGACCCAGTACTTC. Translation gives CASSPRGAGGQGETQYF.

The V call is TRBV4-3, the J call TRBJ2-4, with TRBD2 matching 8 bases. Germline lookup yields CDR1 LGHNA and CDR2 YSLEER. V lost 0 bases and J lost 1; bases outside the gene matches: 14. The CDR3 is 20 amino acids. The CDR3 spells CASSQEAGTRILRAKNIQYF. The CDR3 DNA reads as TGCGCCAGCAGCCAAGAAGCCGGGACTAGGATTTTACGGGCCAAAAACATTCAGTACTTC.

At least ten counts were recorded for this clonotype. The J gene is TRBJ2-7, the V gene TRBV4-2, with D unresolved. Germline CDR1 is LGHNA and CDR2 is YNFKEQ. Trimming stripped 7 bases from V and 3 bases from J, with 10 bases between. The CDR3 extends over 12 amino acids. Here the CDR3 reads CASTGRSYEQYF. For the CDR3, the DNA is TGTGCCAGCACTGGCAGAAGCTACGAGCAGTACTTC.

V usage is TRBV19 and J usage is TRBJ2-2; the D gene is possibly TRBD2 (6 bases). The CDR3 totals 17 residues. Germline lookup yields CDR1 LNHDA and CDR2 SQIVND (reference sequence). V lost 9 bases, J lost 2 bases, and 22 bases lay in between. The CDR3 sequence is CASLLPGVGYNTGELFF. For the CDR3, the DNA is TGTGCCAGCCTTCTACCGGGAGTTGGTTACAACACCGGGGAGCTGTTTTTT.